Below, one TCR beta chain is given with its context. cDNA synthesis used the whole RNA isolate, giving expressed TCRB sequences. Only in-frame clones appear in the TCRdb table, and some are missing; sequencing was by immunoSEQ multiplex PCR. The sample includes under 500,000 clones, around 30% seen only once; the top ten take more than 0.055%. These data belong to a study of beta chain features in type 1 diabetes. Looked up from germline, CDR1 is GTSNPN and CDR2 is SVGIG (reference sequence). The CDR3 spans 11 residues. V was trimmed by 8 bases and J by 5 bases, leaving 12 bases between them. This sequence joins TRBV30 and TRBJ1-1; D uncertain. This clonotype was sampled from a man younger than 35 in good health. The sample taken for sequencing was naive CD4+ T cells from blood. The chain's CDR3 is CAGRPRTEAFF. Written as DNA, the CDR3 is TGTGCCGGAAGGCCAAGGACTGAAGCTTTCTTT.